This TCR beta chain was sequenced in a study of radiotherapy plus CTLA-4 blockade in lung cancer. The CDR3 totals 14 residues. Germline values: CDR1 MDHEN, CDR2 SYDVKM. V shed 2 bases and J shed 1 base, with 8 bases lying between them. The protocol was immunoSEQ multiplex PCR, while the TCRdb copy is restricted to in-frame clones and leaves out a portion. The data contain roughly 120,000 clones, 78% of them singletons. This clone was found a few times. The chain joins TRBV28 to TRBJ1-2, with D perhaps TRBD1 (5 bases). The sequence was collected from a human donor with non-small cell lung cancer who had a partial response to radiotherapy plus ipilimumab. Sequenced here: peripheral blood, sampled from a patient treated with radiotherapy plus ipilimumab. The CDR3 DNA is TGTGCCAGCAGTTTACCGGGGGTTAACTATGGCTACACCTTC. Translated, it gives CASSLPGVNYGYTF.